This TCR beta chain was sequenced during a study of vaccination and CD4 T cells after COVID-19. As to treatment: approximately 9-day PBMC culture with coronavirus spike peptide pools or control peptides (ViraFEST assay). Study conclusions and caveats: Among reactive clones from convalescent patients, a median 86.3% appeared only post-vaccination. Vaccine-specific clones numbering 304 of 307 showed spike mono-reactivity in convalescent patients.

Germline CDR1 is SGHTA and CDR2 is FQGNSA. This CDR3 contains 18 residues. The V gene end was trimmed by 0 bases and the J gene end by 2 bases; junction bases not matched to a gene: 10. Sequencing of the DNA from cultured CD4+ T cells was carried out with the Oncomine TCR Beta short-read assay. MiXCR was run by TCRdb on the PCR reads, yielding one entry per CDR3 protein. The repertoire holds about 16,000 distinct CDR3 sequences, under 40% seen once, with approximately 15% in the top ten. This clonotype was found a few times. Its antigen is unknown. This chain joins TRBV7-2 and TRBJ2-7, with 10 bases that match TRBD2. This clonotype was sampled from a human donor with COVID-19. Sequencing was performed on cultured CD4+ T cells from blood. The CDR3 spells CASSLAPASGGRTYEQYF. CDR3 nucleotide sequence: TGTGCCAGCAGCTTAGCGCCGGCTAGCGGGGGCAGGACCTACGAGCAGTACTTC. The variable domain in full, completed from reference TRBV7-2 and TRBJ2-7, reads GAGVSQSPSNKVTEKGKDVELRCDPISGHTALYWYRQSLGQGLEFLIYFQGNSAPDKSGLPSDRFSAERTGGSVSTLTIQRTQQEDSAVYLCASSLAPASGGRTYEQYFGPGTRLTVT.